This T cell receptor (beta chain) derives from a study of cytomegalovirus exposure and HLA in healthy donors. 13 Jbeta primers and 60 Vbeta primers were used for the PCR. Profiled with immunoSEQ multiplex PCR; TCRdb holds only in-frame clones, not every one. The sample carries around 99,000 clones, under 85% recorded once. The clonotype originates from a woman aged 45-59 years in good health and CMV-seropositive. Material for sequencing was PBMCs.

The DNA for the CDR3 is TGCAGCGTTGAAGGGCTTACGCCTAACTATGGCTACACCTTC. It is translated as CSVEGLTPNYGYTF. The chain links TRBV29-1 to TRBJ1-2; no definite D call. Per the germline V gene, CDR1 is SQVTM and CDR2 is ANQGSEA. Trimming shortened V by 1 base and J by 0 bases, and 9 bases separated the two germline ends. This CDR3 region has 14 residues.